This T cell receptor beta chain was documented in a study of CD8 T cells in Susac syndrome. Findings and limits, study-wide: There were 15 to 20 Susac-specific public clones in total CD8+ repertoires and four to six in CD8+ TEMRA repertoires. It was in TEMRA cells and active patients that Susac CD8+ clonal expansion peaked.

V lost 4 bases to trimming and J lost 1 base, with 11 bases between them. The CDR3 has 16 amino acids. From germline, CDR1 is SNHLY and CDR2 FYNNEI. In contrast to the negatively isolated CD8+ and CD4+ T cells, TEMRA cells were FACS-enriched. A word on this clonotype: What it recognizes is unknown.

When the RNA was reverse transcribed, random hexamers were used with an input of about 0.5 to 1 ug. Amplification of TCR beta CDR3 spanned 54 Vbeta and 13 Jbeta via immunoSEQ multiplex PCR. TCRdb itself ran the immunoSEQ multiplex PCR reads through MiXCR, one entry per CDR3 protein. The table shows some 200,000 distinct CDR3 sequences, with 85% to 95% occurring only once. This sequence was found in a human donor with Susac syndrome. V is TRBV2 and J is TRBJ2-6; no reliable D call. Sequenced sample: CD8+ T cells from PBMCs. In DNA, the CDR3 is TGTGCCAGCAGTGTGGACGTAACTTCTGGGGCCAACGTCCTGACTTTC. Translation: CASSVDVTSGANVLTF. Together with reference TRBV2 and TRBJ2-6, the CDR3 gives the full variable domain: EPEVTQTPSHQVTQMGQEVILRCVPISNHLYFYWYRQILGQKVEFLVSFYNNEISEKSEIFDDQFSVERPDGSNFTLKIRSTKLEDSAMYFCASSVDVTSGANVLTFGAGSRLTVL.